The present T cell receptor (beta chain) was sequenced within a study of monozygotic twins with inflammatory bowel disease. Used for each TCR library was approximately 3,600 ng of total RNA. TCRdb re-called the 5' RACE reads, yielding one record per CDR3 amino acid sequence without DNA. Recorded for this sample: some 450,000 distinct CDR3 sequences. Sequenced material: blood. The TCR was taken from a human donor with ulcerative colitis or Crohn's disease, or a healthy co-twin of an affected twin (not recorded which).

CDR3 loop: CASTLAGVYNEQFF. This sequence joins TRBV7-2 and TRBJ2-1. Germline CDR1 and CDR2: SGHTA and FQGNSA. This CDR3 has 14 residues.